This T cell receptor (beta chain) derives from a study of T cell responses to AZD1222 COVID-19 vaccine. The protocol was immunoSEQ multiplex PCR, while the TCRdb copy is restricted to in-frame clones and leaves out a portion. This sample has some 66,000 clones, with roughly nine tenths found just once. For this clone: Its antigen is not known.

Study-level points and caveats: Epitopes outside B.1.351 and B.1.1.7 mutated regions reportedly drew nearly half of spike TCRs.

This CDR3 comprises 15 residues. V was shortened by 3 bases and J by 6 bases, with 17 bases between the two germline ends. CDR1 is LNHDA, CDR2 SQIVND, per germline (reference sequence). The gene calls are TRBV19 and TRBJ1-1; D is perhaps TRBD1 (6 bases). The sample here was peripheral blood, taken 28 days after the second AZD1222 dose. This TCR was recovered from an adult who received the AZD1222 COVID-19 vaccine. CDR3 loop: CASSMGGGALAEAFF. The CDR3 DNA follows: TGTGCCAGTAGTATGGGCGGGGGGGCCTTGGCTGAAGCTTTCTTT.